The 25 T cell receptor beta chains in this list originate from one sample, sequenced in a study of CD8 T cells in Susac syndrome. RNA in amounts of roughly 0.5 to 1 ug was reverse transcribed with random hexamers. TCRdb analysed the immunoSEQ multiplex PCR reads with MiXCR anew, one entry per CDR3 protein. Among 75,000 to 100,000 distinct CDR3 sequences listed, roughly 94% were seen once. What was sequenced was CD8+ T cells from PBMCs. The origin of the receptors is a human donor with Susac syndrome.

This rearrangement joins TRBV7-9 to TRBJ2-7; D possibly corresponds to TRBD1 (6 bases). From germline, CDR1 is SEHNR and CDR2 FQNEAQ (reference sequence). The CDR3 length is 14 residues. V dropped 0 bases and J dropped 3 bases, with 9 bases sitting between them. CDR3 residues: CASSLAGTFYEQYF. Here the CDR3 DNA reads TGTGCCAGCAGCTTAGCGGGGACATTCTACGAGCAGTACTTC.

The rearrangement links TRBV20-1 to TRBJ1-1; no reliable D call. Trimming took off 0 bases at V and 7 bases at J, with 12 bases between the two ends. The CDR3 runs 13 residues. Germline values: CDR1 DFQATT, CDR2 SNEGSKA (reference sequence). The CDR3 nucleotides read TGCAGTGCTAGAGATACGACTACCGGTGAAGCTTTCTTT. This encodes CSARDTTTGEAFF.

J is TRBJ2-4 and V is TRBV28, with D perhaps matching TRBD1 (5 bases). Trimming shortened V by 3 bases and J by 9 bases, and 6 bases separated the two germline ends. Germline V gene lookup returns CDR1 MDHEN and CDR2 SYDVKM. The CDR3 covers 11 residues. The CDR3 nucleotides are TGTGCCAGCAGTTTCAGGGCCATTCAGTACTTC. Residues: CASSFRAIQYF.

This clonotype was observed a single time. The chain carries TRBV7-2 and TRBJ2-7; 8 bases fit TRBD1. V was pared by 4 bases and J by 1 base, with 6 bases of the junction left unmatched. The CDR3 loop spans 15 amino acids. Germline V gives CDR1 SGHTA, CDR2 FQGNSA. CDR3 loop: CASSSDRGGSYEQYF. For the CDR3, the DNA is TGTGCCAGCAGCTCCGACAGGGGCGGATCCTACGAGCAGTACTTC.

The gene calls are TRBV3-1 and TRBJ2-1; 11 bases align to TRBD2. V shed 0 bases, J shed 4 bases, and the junction held 5 bases outside the gene matches. Germline CDR1 and CDR2: LGHDT and YNNKEL (reference sequence). This CDR3 comprises 17 residues. CDR3 nucleotide sequence: TGTGCCAGCAGCCAAGAATCCGGGACTAGCGGTTACAATGAGCAGTTCTTC. This translates into CASSQESGTSGYNEQFF.

V usage is TRBV19 and J usage is TRBJ2-1; D not certain. Germline loops: CDR1 LNHDA, CDR2 SQIVND (reference sequence). CDR3 length: 13 residues. The ends were cut back, 3 bases at V and 5 bases at J, with 8 bases in the middle. CDR3 bases: TGTGCCAGTAGTATTAGCTGGGACAATGAGCAGTTCTTC. This gives the protein CASSISWDNEQFF.

The V call is TRBV7-9, the J call TRBJ1-2; 10 bases map to TRBD1. V shed 5 bases, J shed 8 bases, and the junction held 11 bases outside the gene matches. Germline loops: CDR1 SEHNR, CDR2 FQNEAQ (reference sequence). This CDR3 region has 15 residues. The CDR3 region has the DNA TGTGCCAGCAGCACCGCCGGGACAGGGGTGGGAGGCTACACCTTC. It encodes CASSTAGTGVGGYTF.

This chain connects TRBV6-2 or TRBV6-3 to TRBJ1-5, with D tentatively TRBD1 (6 bases). V was trimmed by 2 bases and J by 7 bases, leaving 12 bases between them. Germline CDR1 is MNHEY and CDR2 is SVGEGT. CDR3 length equals 14 residues. CDR3 amino acids: CASSYGQRGQPQHF. CDR3 bases: TGTGCCAGCAGTTACGGACAGAGAGGCCAGCCCCAGCATTTT.

This chain uses TRBV29-1 with TRBJ1-2; 7 nucleotides align to TRBD1. CDR1 is SQVTM and CDR2 is ANQGSEA in the germline V gene. CDR3 size: 12 residues. Unmatched junction bases numbered 4, after V lost 6 bases and J lost 3 bases. The CDR3 loop is CSVGTDYYGYTF. CDR3 nucleotides: TGCAGCGTAGGGACAGACTACTATGGCTACACCTTC. Drawing the rest from reference TRBV29-1 and TRBJ1-2, the complete variable domain is SAVISQKPSRDICQRGTSLTIQCQVDSQVTMMFWYRQQPGQSLTLIATANQGSEATYESGFVIDKFPISRPNLTFSTLTVSNMSPEDSSIYLCSVGTDYYGYTFGSGTRLTVV.

The rearrangement joins TRBV20-1 to TRBJ2-2; unclear D gene. Germline-derived CDR1 and CDR2 are DFQATT and SNEGSKA (reference sequence). The CDR3 contains 15 residues. Trimming took off 3 bases at V and 3 bases at J, with 14 bases between the two ends. The CDR3 loop reads CSASEAGIHTGELFF. Written as DNA, the CDR3 is TGCAGTGCTAGTGAGGCAGGCATACACACCGGGGAGCTGTTTTTT.

The rearrangement uses TRBV14 and TRBJ1-2; weak D call: TRBD1 (5 bases). The CDR3 spans 12 residues. The germline V gene encodes CDR1 SGHDN and CDR2 FVKESK. V was cut by 3 bases and J by 3 bases, with 5 bases left in between. The chain's CDR3 is CASSQGDYGYTF. In DNA, the CDR3 is TGTGCCAGCAGCCAGGGGGACTATGGCTACACCTTC. Variable domain in full (rest from reference TRBV14 and TRBJ1-2): EAGVTQFPSHSVIEKGQTVTLRCDPISGHDNLYWYRRVMGKEIKFLLHFVKESKQDESGMPNNRFLAERTGGTYSTLKVQPAELEDSGVYFCASSQGDYGYTFGSGTRLTVV.

The V gene is TRBV7-3, the J gene TRBJ2-1; D is unclear. Trimming took 0 bases from V and 5 from J, leaving 14 bases between them. Germline CDR1 SGHTA, CDR2 FQGTGA. The CDR3 contains 16 residues. CDR3 nucleotides: TGTGCCAGCAGCTTAACGTTTTTGGGCCTAAACAATGAGCAGTTCTTC. Its translation: CASSLTFLGLNNEQFF.

The chain links TRBV19 to TRBJ2-3, with a possible D match to TRBD1 (6 bases). Germline-derived CDR1 and CDR2 are LNHDA and SQIVND (reference sequence). Trimming left V 6 bases short and J 4 bases short, with 8 bases between. The CDR3 contains 12 residues. The CDR3 region is CASRTGADTQYF. The CDR3 DNA sequence: TGTGCCAGTAGGACAGGCGCAGATACGCAGTATTTT.

Only one count was recorded for this clonotype. The DNA is omitted, as the CDR3 cannot be located on it reliably, and the CDR3 follows TCRdb's listing. V and J are TRBV29-1 and TRBJ2-3; the table's D call, TRBD1, has no DNA check behind it. The germline V gene encodes CDR1 SQVTM and CDR2 ANQGSEA. The CDR3 is made up of 16 amino acids, end residues included. CDR3 residues: CSVGPGQVLTTDTQYF.

In nucleotides, the CDR3 is TGCAGTGCTAGAGATTGGACTAGCGGGTACGAGCAGTACTTC. Protein sequence: CSARDWTSGYEQYF. V and J are TRBV20-1 and TRBJ2-7, with TRBD2 matching over 11 bases. Germline V gives CDR1 DFQATT, CDR2 SNEGSKA (reference sequence). This CDR3 is built from 14 residues. Trimming took 0 bases from V and 4 from J; bases not matched to a gene: 2.

This chain joins TRBV2 and TRBJ2-7; D assignment may be TRBD1 or TRBD2 (5 bases each). CDR1 SNHLY and CDR2 FYNNEI come from the germline V gene. Trimming took 3 bases from V and 7 from J, leaving 16 bases between them. The CDR3 has 14 residues. CDR3 nucleotide sequence: TGTGCCAGCAGTGACCTTCCGGGACCGGGGGAGCAGTACTTC. Amino acids: CASSDLPGPGEQYF.

V gene TRBV27 combines with J gene TRBJ2-5, with TRBD1 as a possible D gene (6 bases). V lost 4 bases, J lost 5 bases, and 17 bases lay in between. From germline, CDR1 is MNHEY and CDR2 SMNVEV (reference sequence). CDR3 length: 15 residues. CDR3 in amino acids: CASSSWTLRGETQYF. The CDR3 nucleotides read TGTGCCAGCAGTTCGTGGACATTGAGGGGGGAGACCCAGTACTTC.

This clonotype has a handful of counts. The V call is TRBV6-6, the J call TRBJ2-7; a weak D match, TRBD2 (5 bases). CDR3 size: 13 residues. CDR1 is MNHNY and CDR2 is SVGAGI in the germline V gene (reference sequence). Trimming pared 0 bases from V and 6 bases from J, leaving 9 bases between. The CDR3 spells CASSYSQAGEQYF. CDR3 DNA sequence: TGTGCCAGCAGTTACTCGCAGGCGGGCGAGCAGTACTTC.

V gene TRBV29-1 combines with J gene TRBJ2-1; no reliable D call. In germline, CDR1 is SQVTM, CDR2 ANQGSEA. V gave up 5 bases and J gave up 0 bases, with 8 bases separating them. This CDR3 is built from 13 residues. CDR3: CSVWGSSYNEQFF. CDR3 sequence (DNA): TGCAGCGTTTGGGGAAGCTCCTACAATGAGCAGTTCTTC.

The chain combines TRBV15 with TRBJ1-5; tentatively, D is TRBD1 (6 bases). Germline values: CDR1 LNHNV, CDR2 YYDKDF (reference sequence). The CDR3 contains 15 residues. V gave up 3 bases and J gave up 0 bases, with 9 bases separating them. The CDR3 loop reads CATSRDSNSNQPQHF. The CDR3 bases are TGTGCCACCAGCAGGGACAGTAATAGCAATCAGCCCCAGCATTTT.

The chain recombines TRBV29-1 with TRBJ2-7; 9 nucleotides agree with TRBD1. CDR3 length: 12 residues. V dropped 5 bases and J dropped 3; count of bases not matched to a gene: 2. Germline-derived CDR1 and CDR2 are SQVTM and ANQGSEA. CDR3 sequence: CSVTGGYYEQYF. In DNA form, the CDR3 reads TGCAGCGTTACAGGGGGCTACTACGAGCAGTACTTC.

The genes are TRBV6-2 or TRBV6-3 and TRBJ2-7; 9 nucleotides match TRBD1. In germline, CDR1 is MNHEY, CDR2 SVGEGT. The CDR3 is 16 residues long. With V trimmed by 2 bases and J by 2 bases, 7 bases remained unmatched. The CDR3 nucleotides are TGTGCCAGCAGTTACCATGTTGGGACAGGGCCCTACGAGCAGTACTTC. Translation: CASSYHVGTGPYEQYF.

This chain links TRBV29-1 with TRBJ2-2, with TRBD2 identical over 16 bases. The CDR3 is 16 residues long. After removal of 2 bases from V and 6 bases from J, the junction contained 3 bases not matched to a gene. Germline CDR1 and CDR2: SQVTM and ANQGSEA. The CDR3 spells CSVEWGTSGRAGELFF. Written as DNA, the CDR3 is TGCAGCGTTGAATGGGGGACTAGCGGGAGGGCCGGGGAGCTGTTTTTT.

V is TRBV20-1 and J is TRBJ2-5; perhaps TRBD1 as D (5 bases). Looked up from germline, CDR1 is DFQATT and CDR2 is SNEGSKA (reference sequence). The CDR3 contains 13 residues. Deletions cut 6 bases from V and 5 bases from J, with 16 bases between. Here the CDR3 DNA reads TGCAGTGCCCCAGGGCCGTTGGAGGAGACCCAGTACTTC. Translated, it gives CSAPGPLEETQYF.

The chain is built from TRBV6-5 and TRBJ2-2, with 12 bases aligning to TRBD2. J was trimmed by 5 bases and V by 0 bases; bases with no gene match: 1. CDR1 MNHEY and CDR2 SVGAGI come from the germline V gene. The CDR3 totals 16 residues. The CDR3 protein is CASSYSGTSGTGELFF. DNA of the CDR3: TGTGCCAGCAGTTACTCCGGGACTAGCGGGACCGGGGAGCTGTTTTTT.